A selection of T cell receptor beta chains follows, all from one sample in a study of Ad26.COV2.S vaccination and SARS-CoV-2 variants. Libraries were prepared by immunoSEQ multiplex PCR; TCRdb keeps only in-frame clonotypes and omits some of them. In the table there are about 350,000 clones, approximately 86% of which are singletons. The starting material was peripheral blood, obtained in a trial of Ad26.COV2.S vaccine versus placebo. The receptors were sampled from a person aged 18-65 years who received the Ad26.COV2.S COVID-19 vaccine or a placebo. The CDR3 runs from the conserved cysteine through the conserved F or W. The order of the fields is CDR3 protein, V gene, J gene.

CDR3: CASSLWASGKGYNEQFF; V: TRBV28; J: TRBJ2-1
CDR3: CASSIGRGSLYEQYF; V: TRBV19; J: TRBJ2-7
CDR3: CASSPGGGTQYF; V: TRBV11-2; J: TRBJ2-3
CDR3: CSASIGGLLTDTQYF; V: TRBV20-1; J: TRBJ2-3
CDR3: CASSSGTGGYEQYF; V: TRBV27; J: TRBJ2-7
CDR3: CASSLDSVSSYNSPLHF; V: TRBV3-1/TRBV3-2; J: TRBJ1-6
CDR3: CASSLRYEQYF; V: TRBV5-6; J: TRBJ2-7
CDR3: CASSEGLAGGPGTDTQYF; V: TRBV11-2; J: TRBJ2-3
CDR3: CASKGRTGRTTDTQYF; V: TRBV7-2; J: TRBJ2-3
CDR3: CATRGVGTYNEQFF; V: TRBV6-6; J: TRBJ2-1
CDR3: CATSDRQGNEQYF; V: TRBV24-1; J: TRBJ2-7
CDR3: CASSPQGVRGYTF; V: TRBV18; J: TRBJ1-2
CDR3: CSVDGANYGYTF; V: TRBV29-1; J: TRBJ1-2
CDR3: CASSPDSNSPLHF; V: TRBV6-5; J: TRBJ1-6
CDR3: CSVDRPENTEAFF; V: TRBV29-1; J: TRBJ1-1
CDR3: CASGHTGLATEAFF; V: TRBV12-5; J: TRBJ1-1
CDR3: CASSLGRYGYTF; V: TRBV5-6; J: TRBJ1-2
CDR3: CASSFRPPSGPRTSTDTQYF; V: TRBV7-6; J: TRBJ2-3
CDR3: CASSDLGPTYEQYF; V: TRBV2; J: TRBJ2-7
CDR3: CASSPGLAGTGELFF; V: TRBV7-3; J: TRBJ2-2
CDR3: CASSTGLAGGMETQYF; V: TRBV5-8; J: TRBJ2-5
CDR3: CASSLKGGRQETQYF; V: TRBV7-9; J: TRBJ2-5
CDR3: CASSSRGSGELFF; V: TRBV7-3; J: TRBJ2-2
CDR3: CASSEGMGGTDTQYF; V: TRBV2; J: TRBJ2-3
CDR3: CASSFRGNEAFF; V: TRBV6-5; J: TRBJ1-1